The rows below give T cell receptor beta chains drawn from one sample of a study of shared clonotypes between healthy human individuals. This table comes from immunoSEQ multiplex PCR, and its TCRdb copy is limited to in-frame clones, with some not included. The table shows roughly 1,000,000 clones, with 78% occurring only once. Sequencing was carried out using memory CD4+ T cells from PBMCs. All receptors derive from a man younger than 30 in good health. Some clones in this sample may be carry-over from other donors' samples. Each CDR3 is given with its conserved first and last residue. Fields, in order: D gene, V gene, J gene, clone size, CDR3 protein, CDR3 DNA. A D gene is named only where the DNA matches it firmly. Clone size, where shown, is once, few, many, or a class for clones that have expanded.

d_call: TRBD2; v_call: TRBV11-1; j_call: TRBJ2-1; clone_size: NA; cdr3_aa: CASSFRREYNEQFF; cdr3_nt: TGTGCCAGCAGCTTTCGGCGGGAGTACAATGAGCAGTTCTTC
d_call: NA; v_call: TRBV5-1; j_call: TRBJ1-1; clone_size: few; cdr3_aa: CASSQGAGWTEAFF; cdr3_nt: TGCGCCAGCAGCCAAGGGGCAGGGTGGACTGAAGCTTTCTTT
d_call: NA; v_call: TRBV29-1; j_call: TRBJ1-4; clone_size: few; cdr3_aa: CSVAWVQEKLFF; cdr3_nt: TGCAGCGTTGCCTGGGTACAGGAAAAACTGTTTTTT
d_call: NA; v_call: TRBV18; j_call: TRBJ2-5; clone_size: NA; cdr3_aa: CASSPTTQETQYF; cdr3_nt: TGTGCCAGCTCACCAACGACCCAAGAGACCCAGTACTTC
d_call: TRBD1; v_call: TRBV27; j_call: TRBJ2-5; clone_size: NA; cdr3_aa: CASSPSGTGSETQYF; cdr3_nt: TGTGCCAGCAGTCCATCCGGGACAGGGAGCGAGACCCAGTACTTC
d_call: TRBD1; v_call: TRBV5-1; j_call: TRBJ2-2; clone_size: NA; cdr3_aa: CASSLADRGPFGLFF; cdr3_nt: TGCGCCAGCAGCTTGGCCGACAGGGGGCCCTTCGGACTGTTTTTT
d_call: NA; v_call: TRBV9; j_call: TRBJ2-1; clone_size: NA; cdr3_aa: CASTTSIGNEQFF; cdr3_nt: TGTGCCAGTACGACTTCCATCGGAAATGAGCAGTTCTTC
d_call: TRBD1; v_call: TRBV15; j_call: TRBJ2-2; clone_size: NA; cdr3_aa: CATSLDRVGELFF; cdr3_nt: TGTGCCACCAGCCTCGACAGGGTTGGGGAGCTGTTTTTT
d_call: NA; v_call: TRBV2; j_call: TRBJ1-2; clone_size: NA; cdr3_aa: CASSVTTVIGGYTF; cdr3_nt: TGTGCCAGCAGCGTGACGACAGTAATCGGTGGCTACACCTTC
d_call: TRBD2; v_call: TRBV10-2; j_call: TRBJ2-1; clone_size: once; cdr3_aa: CASSELAVQFF; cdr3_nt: TGCGCCAGCAGTGAGCTAGCGGTTCAGTTCTTC
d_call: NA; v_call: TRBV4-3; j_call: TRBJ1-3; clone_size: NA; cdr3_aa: CASSQEIDGRGRISGNTIYF; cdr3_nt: TGCGCCAGCAGCCAAGAAATCGACGGCAGGGGAAGGATCTCTGGAAACACCATATATTTT
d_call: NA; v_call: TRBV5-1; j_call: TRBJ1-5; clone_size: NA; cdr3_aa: CASSLEGTLNQPQHF; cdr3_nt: TGCGCCAGCAGCCTGGAGGGGACACTCAATCAGCCCCAGCATTTT
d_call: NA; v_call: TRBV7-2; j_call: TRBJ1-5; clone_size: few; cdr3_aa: CASSRTGKPQHF; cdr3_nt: TGTGCCAGCAGTCGGACCGGGAAGCCCCAGCATTTT
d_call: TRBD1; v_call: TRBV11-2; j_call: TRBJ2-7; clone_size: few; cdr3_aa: CASSFRTGQIIRYEQYF; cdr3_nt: TGTGCCAGCAGCTTCCGGACAGGCCAAATTATACGTTACGAGCAGTACTTC
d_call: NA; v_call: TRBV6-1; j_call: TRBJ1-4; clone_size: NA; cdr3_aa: CASSEPIRANPTNEKLFF; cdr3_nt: TGTGCCAGCAGTGAACCTATCAGGGCCAACCCAACTAATGAAAAACTGTTTTTT
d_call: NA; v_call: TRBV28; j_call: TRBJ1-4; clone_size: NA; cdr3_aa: CASSNNVATTNEKLFF; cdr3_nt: TGTGCCAGCAGTAATAACGTAGCGACTACTAATGAAAAACTGTTTTTT
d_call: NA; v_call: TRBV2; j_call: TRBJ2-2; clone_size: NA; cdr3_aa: CASRARRSTGELFF; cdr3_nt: TGTGCCAGCAGAGCAAGGAGGTCCACCGGGGAGCTGTTTTTT
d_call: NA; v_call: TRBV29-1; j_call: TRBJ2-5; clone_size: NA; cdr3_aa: CSVEVVRETQYF; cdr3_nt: TGCAGCGTTGAAGTCGTCCGGGAGACCCAGTACTTC
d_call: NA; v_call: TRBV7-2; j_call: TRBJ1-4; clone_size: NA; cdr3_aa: CASSLLMGRGKLFF; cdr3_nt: TGTGCCAGCAGCCTATTGATGGGGCGAGGAAAACTGTTTTTT
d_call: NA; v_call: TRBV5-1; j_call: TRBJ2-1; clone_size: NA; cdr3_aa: CASTARGIDNEQFF; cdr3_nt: TGCGCCAGCACCGCTAGGGGTATCGACAATGAGCAGTTCTTC
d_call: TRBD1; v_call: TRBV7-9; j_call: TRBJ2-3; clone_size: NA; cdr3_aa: CASSTRQGGTDTQYF; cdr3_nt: TGTGCCAGCAGCACCCGACAGGGGGGCACAGATACGCAGTATTTT
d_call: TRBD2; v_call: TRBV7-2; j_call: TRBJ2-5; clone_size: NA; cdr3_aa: CASSISGRTETQYF; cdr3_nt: TGTGCCAGCAGCATAAGCGGGAGGACGGAGACCCAGTACTTC
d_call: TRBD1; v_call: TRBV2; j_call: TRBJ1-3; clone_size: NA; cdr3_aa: CASRSRDRVSGNTIYF; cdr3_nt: TGTGCCAGCAGATCCCGGGACAGGGTCTCTGGAAACACCATATATTTT
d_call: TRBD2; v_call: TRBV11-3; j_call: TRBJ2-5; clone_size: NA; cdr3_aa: CASSRGTSGRVSQETQYF; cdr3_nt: TGTGCCAGCAGCCGTGGGACTAGCGGGAGGGTTAGCCAAGAGACCCAGTACTTC
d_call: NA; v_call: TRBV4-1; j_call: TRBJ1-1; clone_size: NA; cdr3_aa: CASSQAGAGSTEAFF; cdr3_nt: TGCGCCAGCAGCCAAGCTGGGGCAGGGTCCACTGAAGCTTTCTTT
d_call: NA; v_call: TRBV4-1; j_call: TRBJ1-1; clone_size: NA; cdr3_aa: CASSQHGLGNTEAFF; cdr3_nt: TGCGCCAGCAGCCAGCATGGACTGGGAAACACTGAAGCTTTCTTT
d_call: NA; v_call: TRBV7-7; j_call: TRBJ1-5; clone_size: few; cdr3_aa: CASSSAPGTSLSNQPQHF; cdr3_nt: TGTGCCAGCAGCTCAGCTCCCGGGACAAGTCTTAGCAATCAGCCCCAGCATTTT
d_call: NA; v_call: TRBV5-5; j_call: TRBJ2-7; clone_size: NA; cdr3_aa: CASSFIRGIHEQYF; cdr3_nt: TGTGCCAGCAGCTTTATCCGGGGTATCCACGAGCAGTACTTC
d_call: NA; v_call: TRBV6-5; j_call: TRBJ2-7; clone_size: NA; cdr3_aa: CASSSTARSYEQYF; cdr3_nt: TGTGCCAGCAGTTCGACAGCCCGCTCCTACGAGCAGTACTTC
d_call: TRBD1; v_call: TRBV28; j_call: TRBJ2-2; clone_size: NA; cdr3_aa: CASGSGQANTGELFF; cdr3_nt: TGTGCCAGCGGTTCCGGACAGGCGAACACCGGGGAGCTGTTTTTT
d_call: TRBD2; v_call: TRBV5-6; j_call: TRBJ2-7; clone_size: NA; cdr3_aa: CASSLVGLAFREQYF; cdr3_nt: TGTGCCAGCAGCTTGGTTGGACTAGCGTTCCGGGAGCAGTACTTC